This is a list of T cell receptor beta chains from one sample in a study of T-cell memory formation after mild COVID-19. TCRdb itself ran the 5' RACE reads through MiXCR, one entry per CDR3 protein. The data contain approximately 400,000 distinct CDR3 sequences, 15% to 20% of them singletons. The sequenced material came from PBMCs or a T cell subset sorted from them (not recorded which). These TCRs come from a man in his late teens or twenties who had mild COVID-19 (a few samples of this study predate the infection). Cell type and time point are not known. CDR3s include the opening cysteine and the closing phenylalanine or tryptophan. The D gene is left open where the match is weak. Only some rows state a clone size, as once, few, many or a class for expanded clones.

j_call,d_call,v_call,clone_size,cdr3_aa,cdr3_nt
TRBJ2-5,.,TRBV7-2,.,CASSLGREYQETQYF,TGTGCCAGCAGTCTGGGCAGGGAGTACCAAGAGACCCAGTACTTC
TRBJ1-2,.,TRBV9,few,CASSPLLLYGYTF,TGTGCCAGCAGCCCCTTATTACTCTATGGCTACACCTTC
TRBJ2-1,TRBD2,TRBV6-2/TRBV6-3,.,CASRPTSGGASYNEQFF,TGTGCCAGCAGGCCGACTAGCGGGGGGGCCTCCTACAATGAGCAGTTCTTC
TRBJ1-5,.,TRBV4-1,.,CASSHSKGDLGPQHF,TGCGCCAGCAGCCACTCAAAGGGGGATTTAGGGCCCCAGCATTTT
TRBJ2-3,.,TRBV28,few,CATRGAEDTQYF,TGTGCCACGAGGGGGGCAGAAGATACGCAGTATTTT
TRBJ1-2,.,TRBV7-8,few,CASSSLDGNYYGYTF,TGTGCCAGCAGCTCCCTGGACGGGAACTACTATGGCTACACCTTC
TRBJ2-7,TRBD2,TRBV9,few,CASSVDSSGGSYEQYF,TGTGCCAGCAGCGTAGATAGTAGCGGGGGCTCCTACGAGCAGTACTTC
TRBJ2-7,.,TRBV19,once,CASSNGQVYEQYF,TGTGCCAGTAGTAACGGTCAGGTTTACGAGCAGTACTTC
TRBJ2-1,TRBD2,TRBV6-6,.,CASRPTSGYNEQFF,TGTGCCAGCAGACCTACTAGCGGGTACAATGAGCAGTTCTTC
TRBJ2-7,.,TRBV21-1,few,CASGGYEQYF,TGTGCCAGCGGGGGGTACGAGCAGTACTTC
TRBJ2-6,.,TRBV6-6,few,CASSLPGHYSGANVLTF,TGTGCCAGCAGTCTACCGGGACACTACTCTGGGGCCAACGTCCTGACTTTC
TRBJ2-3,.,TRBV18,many,CASSTMGARKDTQYF,TGTGCCAGCTCCACGATGGGGGCGAGAAAAGATACGCAGTATTTT
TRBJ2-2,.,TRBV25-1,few,CASRGGQYTGELFF,TGTGCCAGCAGAGGGGGGCAGTACACCGGGGAGCTGTTTTTT
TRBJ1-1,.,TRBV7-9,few,CASSLQDRNTEAFF,TGTGCCAGCAGCTTGCAGGACCGGAACACTGAAGCTTTCTTT
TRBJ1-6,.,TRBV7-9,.,CAAREDNSPLHF,TGTGCCGCCAGGGAAGATAATTCACCCCTCCACTTT
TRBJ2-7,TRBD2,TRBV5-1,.,CASTNGRGAYEQYF,TGCGCCAGCACCAATGGGAGGGGTGCCTACGAGCAGTACTTC
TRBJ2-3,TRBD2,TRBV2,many,CASRETSGDTQYF,TGTGCCAGCAGAGAGACTAGCGGAGATACGCAGTATTTT
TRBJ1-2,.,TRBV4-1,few,CASSQVAGYTF,TGCGCCAGCAGCCAAGTTGCCGGCTACACCTTC
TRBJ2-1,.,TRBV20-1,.,CSLSGQVNNEQFF,TGCAGTCTTTCTGGGCAGGTCAACAATGAGCAGTTCTTC
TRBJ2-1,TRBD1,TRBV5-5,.,CASSRTGDSYNEQFF,TGTGCCAGCAGCCGAACAGGGGATAGTTACAATGAGCAGTTCTTC
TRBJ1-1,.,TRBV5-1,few,CASSYRAGTDTEAFF,TGCGCCAGCAGCTATCGGGCAGGAACTGACACTGAAGCTTTCTTT
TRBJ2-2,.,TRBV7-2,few,CASSFVSGGGELFF,TGTGCCAGCAGCTTCGTCTCCGGTGGCGGGGAGCTGTTTTTT
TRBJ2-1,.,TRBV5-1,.,CASSWVGEQFF,TGCGCCAGCAGCTGGGTGGGTGAGCAGTTCTTC
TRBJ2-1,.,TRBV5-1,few,CAISGRDTNNEQFF,TGCGCCATTTCGGGCCGGGACACAAACAATGAGCAGTTCTTC
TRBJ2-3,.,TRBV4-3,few,CASSQGGTVVDTQYF,TGCGCCAGCAGCCAAGGAGGGACGGTAGTTGATACGCAGTATTTT
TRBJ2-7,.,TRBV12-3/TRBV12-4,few,CASSLRGLYEQYF,TGTGCCAGCAGTTTAAGGGGTTTATACGAGCAGTACTTC
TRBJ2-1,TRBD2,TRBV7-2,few,CASSLAPSGSYNEQFF,TGTGCCAGCAGCTTAGCCCCTAGCGGTTCCTACAATGAGCAGTTCTTC
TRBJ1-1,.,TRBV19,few,CASSIIGTTEAFF,TGTGCCAGTAGTATCATAGGAACAACTGAAGCTTTCTTT
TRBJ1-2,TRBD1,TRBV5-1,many,CASSLQGDGYTF,TGTGCCAGCAGCCTACAGGGGGATGGCTACACCTTC
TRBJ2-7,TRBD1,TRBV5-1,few,CASSLVSGGPYEQYF,TGCGCCAGCAGCTTGGTTTCAGGGGGTCCCTACGAGCAGTACTTC
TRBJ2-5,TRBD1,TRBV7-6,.,CASRDRGGETQYF,TGTGCCAGCAGGGACAGGGGGGGAGAGACCCAGTACTTC
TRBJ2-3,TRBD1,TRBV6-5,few,CASSASGQGVTDTQYF,TGTGCCAGCAGTGCATCAGGACAGGGGGTAACAGATACGCAGTATTTT